This T cell receptor (beta chain) comes out of a study of T cell responses to AZD1222 COVID-19 vaccine. On this clone: The antigen remains undetermined.

TCRdb's copy holds only in-frame clones and misses some; the assay was immunoSEQ multiplex PCR. The table records about 120,000 clones, 90% to 95% of them present only once. Regarding the study as a whole: As reported, nearly half of all spike-specific TCRs target variant regions that are unmutated. Dominant CD4 TCR responses targeted spike regions 160-218 and 743-854. Donor demographics were predominantly white British with a female majority; clonal diversity may be underestimated. Spike-specific TCR depth and breadth grew after two AZD1222 doses.

This clonotype was sampled from an adult in good health. The sequencing used peripheral blood, collected on day 0 of AZD1222 vaccination.

CDR3 DNA: TGTGCCTGGAGTCCGCTCCCGGGACTAGTTTTGGGCATTCAGTACTTC. Its translation: CAWSPLPGLVLGIQYF. The rearrangement joins TRBV30 to TRBJ2-4; TRBD2 matches 8 bases. This CDR3 spans 16 amino acids. V was pared by 2 bases and J by 9 bases, with 15 bases of the junction left unmatched. The germline V gene encodes CDR1 GTSNPN and CDR2 SVGIG (reference sequence).